Reported below is one T cell receptor beta chain. Its antigen is not known. This entry is derived from a study of cytomegalovirus exposure and HLA in healthy donors. Study-level points and caveats: The likely origin of a cluster of highly shared sequence variants was a sequencing artifact. A previous analysis found most TCR beta V segments productive roughly 87% or roughly 30% of the time.

It was with 60 Vbeta and 13 Jbeta primers that the PCR ran. Here immunoSEQ multiplex PCR was the method, and the copy in TCRdb shows in-frame clones only, minus some. The sample includes 90,000 to 100,000 clones, roughly three quarters of them seen just once. Material: PBMCs. The sequence came from a female donor in good health and CMV-seronegative.

CDR3 sequence (DNA): TGTGCCAGCAGCTTGCAGGGACAGGGGGCCCCAAGGGGGAACTACGAGCAGTACTTC. Protein sequence: CASSLQGQGAPRGNYEQYF. J is TRBJ2-7 and V is TRBV5-6, with TRBD1 matching over 12 bases. Germline CDR1 and CDR2: SGHDT and YYEEEE. Germline trimming cut 1 base from V and 3 bases from J; bases unmatched to any gene: 14. This CDR3 has 19 amino acids.